One and the same sample provided the 20 T cell receptor beta chains below, sequenced in a study of vaccination and CD4 T cells after COVID-19. What these receptors recognize is not known. Cultured CD4+ T cell DNA was sequenced using the Oncomine TCR Beta short-read assay. Investigators isolated genomic DNA from cultured CD4+ T cells. Using its own MiXCR run on the PCR reads, TCRdb lists one record per CDR3 protein. Altogether about 11,000 distinct CDR3 sequences are present, approximately 31% being singletons, with the ten largest covering more than 11%. The treatment: approximately 10-day PBMC culture with coronavirus spike peptide pools or control peptides (ViraFEST assay). Pre-COVID-19 pandemic sampling (2011-2018) yielded the unexposed donor's CD4+ T cells. Input material: CD4+ T cells from blood, cultured in vitro. The source of these receptors is a human donor in good health.

The chain has TRBV5-8 and TRBJ1-5, with D unresolved. Trimming took 0 bases from V and 4 from J, leaving 8 bases between them. Germline V gives CDR1 SGHTS, CDR2 YDEGEE. CDR3 length: 14 amino acids. The CDR3 sequence: CASSLERVNQPQHF. CDR3 bases: TGTGCCAGCAGCTTGGAACGGGTGAATCAGCCCCAGCATTTT. The full variable domain, its missing parts supplied by reference TRBV5-8 and TRBJ1-5, is EAGVTQSPTHLIKTRGQQATLRCSPISGHTSVYWYQQALGLGLQFLLWYDEGEERNRGNFPPRFSGRQFPNYSSELNVNALELEDSALYLCASSLERVNQPQHFGDGTRLSIL.

This clonotype was seen more than once but under ten times. This chain links TRBV27 with TRBJ1-5; D gene ambiguous. The germline CDR1 and CDR2 sequences are MNHEY and SMNVEV (reference sequence). This CDR3 is built from 13 residues. Trimming pared 3 bases from V and 2 bases from J, leaving 5 bases between. CDR3 sequence: CASSLRGNQPQHF. CDR3 DNA sequence: TGTGCCAGCAGTTTGCGTGGCAATCAGCCCCAGCATTTT.

This clonotype was recorded a few times. The gene calls are TRBV27 and TRBJ2-7; D call uncertain. The CDR3 has 17 amino acids. V lost 5 bases and J lost 1, with 21 bases in between. Germline V lookup: CDR1 MNHEY, CDR2 SMNVEV (reference sequence). The DNA of the CDR3 is TGTGCCAGCAGTAAGCCCCCCGGCAGCCGTAGGTCCTACGAGCAGTACTTC. This gives the protein CASSKPPGSRRSYEQYF.

This clonotype was seen more than once but under ten times. The chain carries TRBV15 and TRBJ2-3; D call uncertain. V was clipped by 1 base and J by 2 bases, with 7 bases between them. Germline V gene data show CDR1 as LNHNV and CDR2 as YYDKDF (reference sequence). This CDR3 has 14 residues. In DNA form, the CDR3 reads TGTGCCACCAGCAGAGCCACACCCACAGATACGCAGTATTTT. It specifies CATSRATPTDTQYF.

The chain carries TRBV27 and TRBJ1-1, with D tentatively TRBD1 (5 bases). The CDR3 is made up of 16 amino acids. Germline values: CDR1 MNHEY, CDR2 SMNVEV (reference sequence). Trimming removed 2 bases at V and 1 base at J, with 14 bases between. This CDR3 reads CASSLGAFLQNTEAFF. The CDR3 DNA is TGTGCCAGCAGTTTAGGGGCCTTCCTCCAGAACACTGAAGCTTTCTTT.

The CDR3 sequence: CASSPGGTAPSYEQYF. The DNA of the CDR3 is TGTGCCAGCAGTCCTGGAGGGACAGCCCCCTCCTACGAGCAGTACTTC. This sequence joins TRBV12-3 or TRBV12-4 and TRBJ2-7; a possible D gene is TRBD1 (7 bases). This CDR3 has 16 residues. V lost 5 bases and J 0 bases, leaving 17 bases between the germline ends.

The table lists this clonotype with a few counts. The chain recombines TRBV20-1 with TRBJ1-2; TRBD1 agrees at 8 bases. The CDR3 sequence is 11 residues long. Germline CDR1 reads DFQATT; CDR2 reads SNEGSKA (reference sequence). Trimming removed 3 bases from V and 14 bases from J; junction bases left unmatched: 8. The CDR3 DNA is TGCAGTGCTAGTCAAGGACAGGGAGATACCTTC. Its protein is CSASQGQGDTF.

The rearrangement links TRBV6-4 to TRBJ2-7, with 8 bases fitting TRBD2. V shed 2 bases, J shed 0 bases, and the junction held 18 bases outside the gene matches. The CDR3 runs 20 residues. CDR1 and CDR2 (germline): MRHNA, SNTAGT. The CDR3 DNA is TGTGCCAGCAGTGACCCACAATACTCACTTAGCGGGATCGGCTCCTACGAGCAGTACTTC. Residues: CASSDPQYSLSGIGSYEQYF.

The rearrangement joins TRBV7-9 to TRBJ1-6; D call uncertain. This CDR3 spans 14 amino acids. The V gene lost 1 base and the J gene lost 11 bases, with 12 bases spanning the gap. Germline lookup yields CDR1 SEHNR and CDR2 FQNEAQ (reference sequence). The CDR3, as DNA: TGTGCCAGCAGCTTAGGTCGAGAATACCCACCCCTCCACTTT. This gives the protein CASSLGREYPPLHF.

The chain uses TRBV19 and TRBJ2-7; D remains ambiguous. Germline CDR1 LNHDA, CDR2 SQIVND (reference sequence). V lost 5 bases and J lost 3, with 14 bases in between. The CDR3 is made up of 14 amino acids. This chain's CDR3 is CASSPHGAIYEQYF. The CDR3 bases are TGTGCCAGTAGTCCCCATGGCGCTATCTACGAGCAGTACTTC.

The chain combines TRBV7-2 with TRBJ2-3, with D maybe TRBD2 (5 bases). Germline CDR1 is SGHTA and CDR2 is FQGNSA. V lost 5 bases to trimming and J lost 2 bases, with 11 bases between them. The CDR3 length is 14 residues. CDR3 nucleotides: TGTGCCAGCAGCCCGCTAGCAAACACAGATACGCAGTATTTT. Translated: CASSPLANTDTQYF.

This clonotype was counted a few times. The chain recombines TRBV5-1 with TRBJ1-2, with TRBD1 matching over 11 bases. With 4 bases clipped from V and 8 bases from J, the junction kept 7 bases outside the gene matches. The CDR3 has 14 residues. Germline lookup yields CDR1 SGHRS and CDR2 YFSETQ. In DNA form, the CDR3 reads TGCGCCAGCAGCCTAGGGACAGGGGGATTCGGCTACACCTTC. Translation: CASSLGTGGFGYTF.

This sequence joins TRBV2 and TRBJ2-5; D is perhaps TRBD2 (6 bases). Trimming removed 6 bases at V and 4 bases at J, with 12 bases between. CDR1 and CDR2 from the germline V gene are SNHLY and FYNNEI. This CDR3 is 13 amino acids long. The CDR3, as DNA: TGTGCCAGCAGAAACGTGGGGGGAGAGACCCAGTACTTC. Residues: CASRNVGGETQYF.

This clonotype was counted a single time. V and J are TRBV9 and TRBJ2-1; 11 positions match TRBD2. The CDR3 consists of 15 residues. Trimming cost V 0 bases and J 9 bases; bases outside gene matches: 5. The germline gives CDR1 SGDLS, CDR2 YYNGEE. DNA of the CDR3: TGTGCCAGCAGCGTAGTACTAGCGGGAGACATTGAGCAGTTCTTC. Its translation is CASSVVLAGDIEQFF.

This clonotype came up a few times. The rearrangement joins TRBV7-2 to TRBJ2-1; D is possibly TRBD1 or TRBD2 (5 bases each). V dropped 5 bases and J dropped 14 bases, with 22 bases sitting between them. Germline lookup yields CDR1 SGHTA and CDR2 FQGNSA. This CDR3 contains 14 residues. The CDR3 region has the DNA TGTGCCAGCAGCCCAGGCCAGGGACGCGGTTGGGAGTTCTTC. This codes for CASSPGQGRGWEFF.

This clonotype was seen a handful of times. This sequence joins TRBV7-2 and TRBJ1-2, with D tentatively TRBD1 (5 bases). This CDR3 is 12 amino acids long. Germline CDR1 and CDR2: SGHTA and FQGNSA. Trimming removed 5 bases from V and 6 bases from J, with 10 bases in between. CDR3 sequence: CASSPDRHGYTF. As DNA, the CDR3 is TGTGCCAGCAGCCCCGACAGACATGGCTACACCTTC.

This chain joins TRBV2 and TRBJ2-7; 7 nucleotides match TRBD1. CDR3 length: 15 residues. J was trimmed by 0 bases and V by 3 bases; bases with no gene match: 5. CDR1 SNHLY and CDR2 FYNNEI come from the germline V gene. The CDR3 DNA reads as TGTGCCAGCAGTGAGAGAAGGGGGCTCTCCTACGAGCAGTACTTC. Its translation: CASSERRGLSYEQYF.

The chain couples TRBV28 to TRBJ1-2; D might be TRBD1 (5 bases). Per the germline V gene, CDR1 is MDHEN and CDR2 is SYDVKM. Trimming pared 7 bases from V and 1 base from J, leaving 13 bases between. This CDR3 comprises 14 residues. This chain's CDR3 is CASTPGGGNYGYTF. The CDR3 region has the DNA TGTGCCAGCACCCCGGGGGGAGGTAACTATGGCTACACCTTC.

V and J are TRBV6-1 and TRBJ2-7, with 9 nucleotides matching TRBD2. CDR1 MNHNS and CDR2 SASEGT come from the germline V gene. This CDR3 has 13 amino acids. V lost 4 bases to trimming and J lost 2 bases; unmatched junction nucleotides: 0. As DNA, the CDR3 is TGTGCCAGCAGTGGCGGGAGGGCCTACGAGCAGTACTTC. It translates to CASSGGRAYEQYF.

This clonotype was found a few times. V usage is TRBV20-1 and J usage is TRBJ2-7; TRBD1 is a possible D gene (6 bases). V was shortened by 5 bases and J by 3 bases, with 11 bases between the two germline ends. The CDR3 totals 12 residues. Germline CDR1 DFQATT, CDR2 SNEGSKA (reference sequence). The CDR3 spells CSAPGVGYEQYF. The CDR3 DNA is TGCAGTGCTCCAGGGGTCGGCTACGAGCAGTACTTC.